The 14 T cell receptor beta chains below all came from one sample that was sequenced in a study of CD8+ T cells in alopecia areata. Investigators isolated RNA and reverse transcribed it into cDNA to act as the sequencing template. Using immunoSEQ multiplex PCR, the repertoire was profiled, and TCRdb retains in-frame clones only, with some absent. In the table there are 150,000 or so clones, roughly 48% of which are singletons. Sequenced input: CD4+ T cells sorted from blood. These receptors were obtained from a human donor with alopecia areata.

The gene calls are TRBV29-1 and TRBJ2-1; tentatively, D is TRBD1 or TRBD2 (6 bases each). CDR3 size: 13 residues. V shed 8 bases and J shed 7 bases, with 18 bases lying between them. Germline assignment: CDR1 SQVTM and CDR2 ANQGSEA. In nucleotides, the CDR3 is TGCAGCTTTGCGTGGGGGGCGAGTAATGAGCAGTTCTTC. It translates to CSFAWGASNEQFF.

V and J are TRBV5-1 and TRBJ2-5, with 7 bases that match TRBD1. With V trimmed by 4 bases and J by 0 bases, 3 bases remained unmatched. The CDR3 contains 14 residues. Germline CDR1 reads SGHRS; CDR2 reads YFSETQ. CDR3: CASSDGTDQETQYF. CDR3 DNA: TGCGCCAGCAGCGACGGGACAGACCAAGAGACCCAGTACTTC.

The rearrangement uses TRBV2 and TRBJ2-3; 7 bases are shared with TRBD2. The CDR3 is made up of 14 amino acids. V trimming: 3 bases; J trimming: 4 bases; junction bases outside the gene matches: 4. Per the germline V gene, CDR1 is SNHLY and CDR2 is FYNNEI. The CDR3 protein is CASSDRGVADTQYF. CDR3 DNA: TGTGCCAGCAGTGATCGGGGGGTTGCAGATACGCAGTATTTT.

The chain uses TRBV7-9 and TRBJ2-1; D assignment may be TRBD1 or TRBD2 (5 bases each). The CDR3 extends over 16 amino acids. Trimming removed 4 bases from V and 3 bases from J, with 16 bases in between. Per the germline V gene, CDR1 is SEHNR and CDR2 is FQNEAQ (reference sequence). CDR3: CASSSFQGRSYNEQFF. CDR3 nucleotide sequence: TGTGCCAGCAGCTCATTCCAGGGACGGAGCTACAATGAGCAGTTCTTC.

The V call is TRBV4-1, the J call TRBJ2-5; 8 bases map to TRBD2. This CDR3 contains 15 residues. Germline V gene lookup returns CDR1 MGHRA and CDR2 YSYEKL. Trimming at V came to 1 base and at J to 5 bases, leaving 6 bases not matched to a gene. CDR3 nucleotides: TGCGCCAGCAGCCAAGTCTTGACGGGAGGGGAGACCCAGTACTTC. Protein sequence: CASSQVLTGGETQYF.

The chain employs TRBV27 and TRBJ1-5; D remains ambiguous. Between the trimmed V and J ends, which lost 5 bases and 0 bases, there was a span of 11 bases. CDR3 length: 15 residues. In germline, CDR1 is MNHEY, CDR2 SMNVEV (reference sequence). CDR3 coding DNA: TGTGCCAGCAGTCCCCGGAGGAATAGCAATCAGCCCCAGCATTTT. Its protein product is CASSPRRNSNQPQHF.

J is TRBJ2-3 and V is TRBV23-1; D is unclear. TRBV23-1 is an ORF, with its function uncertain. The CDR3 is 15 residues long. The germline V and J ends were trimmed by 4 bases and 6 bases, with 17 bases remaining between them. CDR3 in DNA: TGCGCCAGCAGTCCTCAAATCCGGCCTCGGGATACGCAGTATTTT. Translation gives CASSPQIRPRDTQYF.

In nucleotides, the CDR3 is TGCAGCGTTGGACAGGGAGTATACGAGCAGTACTTC. Encoded protein: CSVGQGVYEQYF. The chain carries TRBV29-1 and TRBJ2-7; 7 bases are shared with TRBD1. CDR1 and CDR2 from the germline V gene are SQVTM and ANQGSEA. With 4 bases clipped from V and 4 bases from J, the junction kept 4 bases outside the gene matches. The CDR3 length is 12 residues.

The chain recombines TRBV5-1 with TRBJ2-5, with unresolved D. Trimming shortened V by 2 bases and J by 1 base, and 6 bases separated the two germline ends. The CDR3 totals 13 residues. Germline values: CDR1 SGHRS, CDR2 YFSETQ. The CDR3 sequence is CASSLQFQETQYF. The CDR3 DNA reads TGCGCCAGCAGCTTACAGTTCCAAGAGACCCAGTACTTC. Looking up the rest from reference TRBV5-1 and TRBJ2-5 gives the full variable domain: KAGVTQTPRYLIKTRGQQVTLSCSPISGHRSVSWYQQTPGQGLQFLFEYFSETQRNKGNFPGRFSGRQFSNSRSEMNVSTLELGDSALYLCASSLQFQETQYFGPGTRLLVL.

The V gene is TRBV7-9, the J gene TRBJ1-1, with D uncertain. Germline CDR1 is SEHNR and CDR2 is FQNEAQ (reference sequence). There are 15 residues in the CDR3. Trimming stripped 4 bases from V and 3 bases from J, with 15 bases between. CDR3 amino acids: CASSSVGFEDTEAFF. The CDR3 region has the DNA TGTGCCAGCAGCTCTGTCGGGTTTGAGGACACTGAAGCTTTCTTT.

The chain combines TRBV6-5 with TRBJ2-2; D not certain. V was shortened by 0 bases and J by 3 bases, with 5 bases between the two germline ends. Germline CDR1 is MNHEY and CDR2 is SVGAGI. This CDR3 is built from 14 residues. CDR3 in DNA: TGTGCCAGCAGTTACTCGGTAGACACCGGGGAGCTGTTTTTT. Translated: CASSYSVDTGELFF.

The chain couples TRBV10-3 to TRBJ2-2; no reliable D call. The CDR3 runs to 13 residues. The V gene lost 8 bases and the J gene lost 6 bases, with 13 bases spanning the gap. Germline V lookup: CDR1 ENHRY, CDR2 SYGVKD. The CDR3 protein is CAISRKESGELFF. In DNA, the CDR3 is TGTGCCATCTCCCGGAAAGAATCCGGGGAGCTGTTTTTT.

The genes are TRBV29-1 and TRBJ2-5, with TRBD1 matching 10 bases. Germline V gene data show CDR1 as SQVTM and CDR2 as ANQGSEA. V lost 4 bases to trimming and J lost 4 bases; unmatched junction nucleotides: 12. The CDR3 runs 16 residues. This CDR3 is CSVGRQGASFRETQYF. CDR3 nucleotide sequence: TGCAGCGTTGGTCGACAGGGGGCCTCGTTTCGAGAGACCCAGTACTTC.

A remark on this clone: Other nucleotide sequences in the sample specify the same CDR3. The CDR3 sequence is CSVAGNEQFF. The CDR3 DNA reads TGCAGCGTTGCCGGGAATGAGCAGTTCTTC. V and J are TRBV29-1 and TRBJ2-1; D unresolved. CDR1 SQVTM and CDR2 ANQGSEA come from the germline V gene. The CDR3 is 10 residues long. V was cut by 4 bases and J by 7 bases, with 5 bases left in between.